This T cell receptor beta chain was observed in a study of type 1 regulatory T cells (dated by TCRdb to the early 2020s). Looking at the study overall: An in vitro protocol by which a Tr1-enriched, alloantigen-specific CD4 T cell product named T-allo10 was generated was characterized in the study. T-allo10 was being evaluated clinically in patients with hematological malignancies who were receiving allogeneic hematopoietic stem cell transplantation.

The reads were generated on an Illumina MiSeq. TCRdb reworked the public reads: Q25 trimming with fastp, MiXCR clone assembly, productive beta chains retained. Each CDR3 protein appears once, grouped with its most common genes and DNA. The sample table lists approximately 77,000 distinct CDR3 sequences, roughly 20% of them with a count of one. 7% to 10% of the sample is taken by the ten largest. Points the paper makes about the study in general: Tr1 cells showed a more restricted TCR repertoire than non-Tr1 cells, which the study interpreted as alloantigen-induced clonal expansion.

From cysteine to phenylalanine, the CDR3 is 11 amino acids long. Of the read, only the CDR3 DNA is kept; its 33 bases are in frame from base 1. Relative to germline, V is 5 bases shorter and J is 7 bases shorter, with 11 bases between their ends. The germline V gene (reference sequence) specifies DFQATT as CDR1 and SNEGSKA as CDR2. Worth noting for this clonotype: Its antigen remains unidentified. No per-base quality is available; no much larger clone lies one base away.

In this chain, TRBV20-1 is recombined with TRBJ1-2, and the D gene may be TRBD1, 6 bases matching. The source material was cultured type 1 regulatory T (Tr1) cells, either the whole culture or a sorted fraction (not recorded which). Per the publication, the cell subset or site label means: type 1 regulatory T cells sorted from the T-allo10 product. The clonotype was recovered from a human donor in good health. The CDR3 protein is CSAQGGGGYTF. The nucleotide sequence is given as TGCAGTGCTCAAGGGGGGGGTGGCTACACCTTC.